This T cell receptor beta chain originates from a study of blood T cell repertoires in COVID-19. Whole-study context: Samples representing acute and convalescent COVID-19 were sourced from the United States, Italy and Spain. PBMCs, B-cell-depleted T cells, or T cells provided the cDNA or gDNA that made up the material.

Authors' data handling: Reference gene primer amplification gave estimated nucleated cell counts. Only in-frame clones appear in the TCRdb table, and some are missing; sequencing was by immunoSEQ multiplex PCR. The D gene and trimming were derived from the DNA, and the V and J assignments and clone size from that table. The profile shows approximately 210,000 clones, approximately 91% of them singletons. Trimming cost V 0 bases and J 7 bases, with 8 bases left between them. Germline CDR1 is SGDLS and CDR2 is YYNGEE. The CDR3 length is 14 residues. This rearrangement joins TRBV9 to TRBJ1-6, with D possibly matching TRBD1 (5 bases). The TCR sequence derives from a woman in her forties with acute or convalescent COVID-19. Sample: peripheral blood. CDR3 amino acids: CASSVEAGNSPLHF. The CDR3 bases are TGTGCCAGCAGCGTAGAGGCAGGGAATTCACCCCTCCACTTT.